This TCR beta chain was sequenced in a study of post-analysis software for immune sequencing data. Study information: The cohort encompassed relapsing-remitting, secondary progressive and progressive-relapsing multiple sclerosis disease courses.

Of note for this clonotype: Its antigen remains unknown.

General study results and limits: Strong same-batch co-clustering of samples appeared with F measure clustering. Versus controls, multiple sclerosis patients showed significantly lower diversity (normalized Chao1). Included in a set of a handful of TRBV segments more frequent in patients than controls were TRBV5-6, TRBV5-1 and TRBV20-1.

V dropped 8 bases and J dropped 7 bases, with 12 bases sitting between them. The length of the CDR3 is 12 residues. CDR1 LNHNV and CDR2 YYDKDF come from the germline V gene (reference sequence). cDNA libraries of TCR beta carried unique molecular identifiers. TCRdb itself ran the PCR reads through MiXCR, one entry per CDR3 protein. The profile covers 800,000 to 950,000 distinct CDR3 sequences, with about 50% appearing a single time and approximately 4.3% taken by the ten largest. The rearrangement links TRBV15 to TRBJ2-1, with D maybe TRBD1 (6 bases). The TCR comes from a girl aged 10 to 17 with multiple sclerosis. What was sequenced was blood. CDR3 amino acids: CATQGTSNEQFF. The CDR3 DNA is TGTGCCACCCAGGGGACGAGTAATGAGCAGTTCTTC.